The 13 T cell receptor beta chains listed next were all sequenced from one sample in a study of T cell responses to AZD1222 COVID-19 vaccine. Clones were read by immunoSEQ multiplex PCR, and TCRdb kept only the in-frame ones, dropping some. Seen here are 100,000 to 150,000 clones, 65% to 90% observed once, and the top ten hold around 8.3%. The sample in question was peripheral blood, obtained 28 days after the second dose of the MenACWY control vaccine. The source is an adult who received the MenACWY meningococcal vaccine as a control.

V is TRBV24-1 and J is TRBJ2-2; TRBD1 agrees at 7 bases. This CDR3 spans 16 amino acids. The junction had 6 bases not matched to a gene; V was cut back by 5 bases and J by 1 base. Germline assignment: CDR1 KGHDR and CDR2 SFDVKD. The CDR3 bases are TGTGCCACCAGTGGTAACCGGGACAGGAACACCGGGGAGCTGTTTTTT. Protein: CATSGNRDRNTGELFF.

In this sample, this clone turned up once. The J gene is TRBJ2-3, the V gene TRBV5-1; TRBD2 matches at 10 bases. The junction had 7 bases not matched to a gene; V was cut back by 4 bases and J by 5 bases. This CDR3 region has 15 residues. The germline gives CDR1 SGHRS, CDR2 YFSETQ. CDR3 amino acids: CASSPTSGMEDTQYF. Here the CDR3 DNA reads TGCGCCAGCAGCCCAACTAGCGGGATGGAAGATACGCAGTATTTT.

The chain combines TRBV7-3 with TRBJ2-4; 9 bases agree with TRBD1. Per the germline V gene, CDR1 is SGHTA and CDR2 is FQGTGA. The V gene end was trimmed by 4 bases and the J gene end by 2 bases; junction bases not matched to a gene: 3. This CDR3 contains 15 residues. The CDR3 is CASSYTGGPKNIQYF. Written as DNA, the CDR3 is TGTGCCAGCAGCTACACAGGGGGCCCCAAAAACATTCAGTACTTC. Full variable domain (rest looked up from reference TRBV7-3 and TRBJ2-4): GAGVSQTPSNKVTEKGKYVELRCDPISGHTALYWYRQSLGQGPEFLIYFQGTGAADDSGLPNDRFFAVRPEGSVSTLKIQRTERGDSAVYLCASSYTGGPKNIQYFGAGTRLSVL.

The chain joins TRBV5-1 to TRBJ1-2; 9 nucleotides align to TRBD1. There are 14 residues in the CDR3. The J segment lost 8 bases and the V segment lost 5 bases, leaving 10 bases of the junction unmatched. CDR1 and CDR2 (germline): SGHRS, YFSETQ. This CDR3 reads CASRQDTGGRGYTF. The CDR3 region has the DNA TGCGCCAGCAGACAGGACACAGGGGGCCGGGGCTACACCTTC.

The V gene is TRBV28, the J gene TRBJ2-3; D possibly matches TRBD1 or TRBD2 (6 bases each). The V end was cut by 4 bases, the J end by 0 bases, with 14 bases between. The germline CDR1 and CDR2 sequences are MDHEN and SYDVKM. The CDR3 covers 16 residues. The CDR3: CASSSPRGASTDTQYF. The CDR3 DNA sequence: TGTGCCAGCAGTTCCCCTAGGGGGGCCAGCACAGATACGCAGTATTTT.

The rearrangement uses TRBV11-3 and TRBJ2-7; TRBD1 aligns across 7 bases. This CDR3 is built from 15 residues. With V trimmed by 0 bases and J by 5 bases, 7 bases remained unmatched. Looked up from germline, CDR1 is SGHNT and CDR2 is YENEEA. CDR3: CASSLDLSTGNEQYF. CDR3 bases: TGTGCCAGCAGCTTAGATCTATCGACAGGGAACGAGCAGTACTTC.

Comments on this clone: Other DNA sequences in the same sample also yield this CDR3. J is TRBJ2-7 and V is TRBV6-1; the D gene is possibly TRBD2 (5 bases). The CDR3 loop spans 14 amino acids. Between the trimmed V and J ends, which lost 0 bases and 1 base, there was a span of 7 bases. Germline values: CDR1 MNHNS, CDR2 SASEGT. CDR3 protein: CASSEAGGSYEQYV. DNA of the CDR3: TGTGCCAGCAGTGAAGCTGGCGGGTCCTACGAGCAGTACGTC.

The CDR3 sequence: CASSLDYGLLNYGYTF. DNA of the CDR3: TGTGCCAGCAGCTTAGATTATGGGCTGCTTAACTATGGCTACACCTTC. The V and J genes are TRBV11-3 and TRBJ1-2; no clear D gene. Trimming took off 0 bases at V and 1 base at J, with 12 bases between the two ends. The germline V gene encodes CDR1 SGHNT and CDR2 YENEEA. The CDR3 extends over 16 amino acids.

The CDR3 DNA follows: TGTGCCAGCAGCGTGGGGACCTTTTCTTCCTATGGCTACACCTTC. This sequence encodes CASSVGTFSSYGYTF. The chain joins TRBV9 to TRBJ1-2; D is possibly TRBD1 (5 bases). Germline V gene sequence: CDR1 SGDLS, CDR2 YYNGEE. V was shortened by 2 bases and J by 4 bases, with 15 bases between the two germline ends. The CDR3 length is 15 residues.

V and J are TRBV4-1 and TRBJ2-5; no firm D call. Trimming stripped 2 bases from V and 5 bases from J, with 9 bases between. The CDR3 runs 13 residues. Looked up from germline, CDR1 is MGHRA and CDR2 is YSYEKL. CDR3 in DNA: TGCGCCAGCAGCCAAACGGAGTACGAGACCCAGTACTTC. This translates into CASSQTEYETQYF.

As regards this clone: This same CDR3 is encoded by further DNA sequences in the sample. In DNA, the CDR3 is TGTGCCAGCAGGCAGGGATCCACCGGGGAGCTGTTTTTT. It encodes CASRQGSTGELFF. The rearrangement joins TRBV6-5 to TRBJ2-2; maybe TRBD1 (5 bases). The CDR3 is made up of 13 amino acids. Germline-derived CDR1 and CDR2 are MNHEY and SVGAGI. V dropped 6 bases and J dropped 4 bases, with 9 bases sitting between them.

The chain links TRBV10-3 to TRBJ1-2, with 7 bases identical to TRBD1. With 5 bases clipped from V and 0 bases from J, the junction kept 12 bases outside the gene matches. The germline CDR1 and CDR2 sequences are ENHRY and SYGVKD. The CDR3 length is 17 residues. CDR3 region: CAISPGTDGGPNYGYTF. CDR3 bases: TGTGCCATCAGTCCTGGGACAGATGGGGGGCCTAACTATGGCTACACCTTC.

The CDR3 region is CASSSGLSGYTF. CDR3 bases: TGTGCCAGCAGTTCTGGGTTATCTGGCTACACCTTC. The chain is built from TRBV27 and TRBJ1-2, with unresolved D. The V and J ends lost 4 bases and 7 bases respectively, with 10 bases between them. CDR1 is MNHEY and CDR2 is SMNVEV in the germline V gene (reference sequence). There are 12 residues in the CDR3.